These T cell receptor beta chains were read from a single sample in a study of molecular identifiers for immune sequencing clone quantification. TCRdb ran MiXCR on the PCR reads and lists one entry per CDR3 protein. This table has over 70,000 distinct CDR3 sequences, around 25% appearing once. The sample was naive CD8+ T cells from blood, with Jurkat cell RNA spiked in. The receptor set was obtained from a human donor in good health. Some libraries in this study had Jurkat cell RNA spiked in. Both conserved end residues are part of each CDR3. D genes are given only for firm matches. Size is omitted from some rows. Given values are once, few, many or a class for expanded clones.

j_call: TRBJ1-2
v_call: TRBV28
d_call: -
clone_size: few
cdr3_aa: CASSLIRDYGYTF
cdr3_nt: TGTGCCAGCAGTTTAATCAGGGACTATGGCTACACCTTC

j_call: TRBJ2-1
v_call: TRBV14
d_call: -
clone_size: -
cdr3_aa: CASSPYSGVTTDTQFF
cdr3_nt: TGTGCCAGCAGCCCTTACTCGGGAGTTACGACAGATACGCAGTTTTTT

j_call: TRBJ2-5
v_call: TRBV19
d_call: -
clone_size: -
cdr3_aa: CASSVSGLLAYTNQETQYF
cdr3_nt: TGTGCCAGCAGTGTCTCGGGACTCCTGGCTTACACCAATCAAGAGACCCAGTACTTC

j_call: TRBJ2-3
v_call: TRBV7-9
d_call: TRBD2
clone_size: many
cdr3_aa: CASSPTSGGPSDTQYF
cdr3_nt: TGTGCCAGCAGCCCCACTAGCGGGGGGCCCTCAGATACGCAGTATTTT

j_call: TRBJ1-5
v_call: TRBV7-6
d_call: -
clone_size: many
cdr3_aa: CASSIARGEPQHF
cdr3_nt: TGTGCCAGCAGCATCGCCCGGGGGGAGCCCCAGCATTTT

j_call: TRBJ2-7
v_call: TRBV30
d_call: -
clone_size: once
cdr3_aa: CVWTRITGAEQYF
cdr3_nt: TGTGTTTGGACCCGAATAACCGGGGCCGAGCAGTACTTC

j_call: TRBJ1-1
v_call: TRBV6-2/TRBV6-3
d_call: -
clone_size: few
cdr3_aa: CASSYSIFNGGKVNTEAFF
cdr3_nt: TGTGCCAGCAGTTACTCGATATTTAACGGGGGGAAGGTGAACACTGAAGCTTTCTTT

j_call: TRBJ2-7
v_call: TRBV7-9
d_call: TRBD1
clone_size: many
cdr3_aa: CASTGTGVYEQYF
cdr3_nt: TGTGCCAGCACTGGGACAGGGGTGTACGAGCAGTACTTC

j_call: TRBJ2-7
v_call: TRBV11-2
d_call: TRBD2
clone_size: few
cdr3_aa: CASSLSAGLAATFPGEQYF
cdr3_nt: TGTGCCAGCAGCCTATCCGCCGGGCTAGCGGCGACATTTCCTGGCGAGCAGTACTTC

j_call: TRBJ2-1
v_call: TRBV4-1
d_call: -
clone_size: many
cdr3_aa: CASSPGTPAEQFF
cdr3_nt: TGCGCCAGCAGCCCCGGGACGCCGGCTGAGCAGTTCTTC

j_call: TRBJ1-1
v_call: TRBV7-6
d_call: -
clone_size: -
cdr3_aa: CASSLIQPIMNTEAFF
cdr3_nt: TGTGCCAGCAGCTTGATACAGCCGATCATGAACACTGAAGCTTTCTTT

j_call: TRBJ2-3
v_call: TRBV9
d_call: -
clone_size: -
cdr3_aa: CASSEGTLTETDAQYF
cdr3_nt: TGTGCCAGCAGCGAGGGGACCTTGACAGAAACAGATGCGCAGTATTTT

j_call: TRBJ2-2
v_call: TRBV3-1
d_call: -
clone_size: -
cdr3_aa: CASSQDRRVYGTGELFF
cdr3_nt: TGTGCCAGCAGCCAAGATAGAAGGGTTTATGGCACCGGGGAGCTGTTTTTT

j_call: TRBJ2-1
v_call: TRBV4-3
d_call: -
clone_size: many
cdr3_aa: CASSPEVGASRNEQFF
cdr3_nt: TGCGCCAGCAGCCCGGAAGTAGGGGCCTCTCGGAATGAGCAGTTCTTC

j_call: TRBJ1-1
v_call: TRBV30
d_call: -
clone_size: few
cdr3_aa: CAWGSVMNTEAFF
cdr3_nt: TGTGCCTGGGGCAGCGTTATGAACACTGAAGCTTTCTTT

j_call: TRBJ2-2
v_call: TRBV10-1
d_call: -
clone_size: few
cdr3_aa: CASSLTGTKERDRELFF
cdr3_nt: TGCGCCAGCAGTCTAACCGGGACAAAAGAAAGGGACCGGGAGCTGTTTTTT

j_call: TRBJ2-3
v_call: TRBV7-9
d_call: -
clone_size: few
cdr3_aa: CASSFFGATTDTQYF
cdr3_nt: TGTGCCAGCAGCTTTTTCGGGGCAACCACAGATACGCAGTATTTT

j_call: TRBJ2-1
v_call: TRBV12-3/TRBV12-4
d_call: -
clone_size: -
cdr3_aa: CASRGNGQFF
cdr3_nt: TGTGCCAGCAGGGGCAATGGGCAGTTCTTC

j_call: TRBJ2-1
v_call: TRBV7-2
d_call: TRBD1
clone_size: many
cdr3_aa: CASSPQGASYNEQFF
cdr3_nt: TGTGCCAGCAGCCCCCAGGGGGCTTCCTACAATGAGCAGTTCTTC

j_call: TRBJ2-1
v_call: TRBV29-1
d_call: TRBD2
clone_size: -
cdr3_aa: CSVGLAGNEQFF
cdr3_nt: TGCAGCGTTGGACTAGCTGGGAATGAGCAGTTCTTC

j_call: TRBJ2-3
v_call: TRBV5-6
d_call: TRBD1
clone_size: many
cdr3_aa: CASSLARTGVDVDTQYF
cdr3_nt: TGTGCCAGCAGCTTAGCCAGGACAGGGGTAGACGTAGATACGCAGTATTTT

j_call: TRBJ1-1
v_call: TRBV19
d_call: -
clone_size: -
cdr3_aa: CASSGRPLNTEAFF
cdr3_nt: TGTGCCAGTAGTGGCAGGCCTCTGAACACTGAAGCTTTCTTT

j_call: TRBJ1-1
v_call: TRBV27
d_call: -
clone_size: many
cdr3_aa: CASSPHRTMNTEAFF
cdr3_nt: TGTGCCAGCAGTCCCCACAGGACTATGAACACTGAAGCTTTCTTT